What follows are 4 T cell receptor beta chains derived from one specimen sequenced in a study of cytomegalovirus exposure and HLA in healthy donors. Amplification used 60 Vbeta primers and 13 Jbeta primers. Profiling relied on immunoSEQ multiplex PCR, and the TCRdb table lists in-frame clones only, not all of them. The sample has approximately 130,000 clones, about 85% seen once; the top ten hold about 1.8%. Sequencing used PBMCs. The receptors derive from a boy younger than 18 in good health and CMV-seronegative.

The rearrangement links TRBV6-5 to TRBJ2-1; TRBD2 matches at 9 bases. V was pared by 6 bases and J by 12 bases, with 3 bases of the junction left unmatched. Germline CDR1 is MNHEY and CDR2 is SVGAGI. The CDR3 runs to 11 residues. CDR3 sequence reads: CASSKAGGQFF. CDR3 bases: TGTGCCAGCAGCAAAGCGGGGGGGCAGTTCTTC.

The CDR3 spells CASGNANRDEQFF. DNA for the CDR3: TGTGCTAGTGGTAATGCCAACAGGGATGAGCAGTTCTTC. The chain couples TRBV12-5 to TRBJ2-1; D might be TRBD1 (6 bases). This CDR3 has 13 residues. Trimming pared 5 bases from V and 8 bases from J, leaving 13 bases between. Germline assignment: CDR1 LGHNT and CDR2 FRNRAP.

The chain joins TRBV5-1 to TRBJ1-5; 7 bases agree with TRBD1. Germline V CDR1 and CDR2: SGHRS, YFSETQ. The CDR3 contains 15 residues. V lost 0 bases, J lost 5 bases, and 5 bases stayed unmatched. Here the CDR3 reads CASSLDTGEDQPQHF. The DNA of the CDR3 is TGCGCCAGCAGCTTGGATACAGGGGAAGATCAGCCCCAGCATTTT.

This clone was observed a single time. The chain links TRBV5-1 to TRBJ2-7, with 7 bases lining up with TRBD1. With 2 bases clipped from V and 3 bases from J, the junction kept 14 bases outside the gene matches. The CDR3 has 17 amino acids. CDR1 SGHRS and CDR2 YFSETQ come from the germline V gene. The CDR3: CASSFARDNRGGYEQYF. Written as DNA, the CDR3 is TGCGCCAGCAGCTTTGCACGCGATAACAGGGGTGGCTACGAGCAGTACTTC.